The 9 T cell receptor beta chains below come from one sample, sequenced in a study of blood T cell repertoires in COVID-19 (dated by TCRdb to 2020 to 2022). The library came from the immunoSEQ multiplex PCR assay. This is the immuneACCESS table as TCRdb keeps it, with only in-frame sequences that have V and J called. A part of the clones is gone; compared with another copy, unresolved V genes explain less than half, and the rest is unexplained. For this sample there are 250,000 to 350,000 clones; roughly 90% appear just once. The biggest ten clones account for 2.9% of the sample. The specimen sequenced was peripheral blood. The receptor source for this set is a woman younger than 45 with COVID-19, enrolled during active disease.

For the CDR3, the DNA is TGTGCCAGTAGGCGGGAGGGTACCGGGGAGCTGTTTTTT. Encoded protein: CASRREGTGELFF. The V call is TRBV19, the J call TRBJ2-2, with TRBD2 matching over 9 bases. V gave up 6 bases and J gave up 5 bases; unmatched junction bases: 1. CDR1 and CDR2 from the germline V gene are LNHDA and SQIVND (reference sequence). This CDR3 comprises 13 residues.

At least ten counts were recorded for this clone. The CDR3 here is CASSPTSGSYNEQFF. CDR3 coding DNA: TGTGCCAGTAGTCCGACTAGCGGCTCCTACAATGAGCAGTTCTTC. This chain links TRBV19 with TRBJ2-1, with 9 bases matching TRBD2. Per the germline V gene, CDR1 is LNHDA and CDR2 is SQIVND (reference sequence). Losses at the gene ends were 5 bases for V and 0 bases for J; bases not matched to a gene: 2. CDR3 length: 15 amino acids.

The sample holds a few counts of this clone. This sequence joins TRBV30 and TRBJ2-7; D remains unclear. V dropped 0 bases and J dropped 0 bases, with 12 bases sitting between them. The CDR3 contains 15 residues. Germline loops: CDR1 GTSNPN, CDR2 SVGIG (reference sequence). As DNA, the CDR3 is TGTGCCTGGAGTGTCGGCGGAACCGGCTCCTACGAGCAGTACTTC. Translation: CAWSVGGTGSYEQYF. Complete variable domain (other parts from reference TRBV30 and TRBJ2-7): SQTIHQWPATLVQPVGSPLSLECTVEGTSNPNLYWYRQAAGRGLQLLFYSVGIGQISSEVPQNLSASRPQDRQFILSSKKLLLSDSGFYLCAWSVGGTGSYEQYFGPGTRLTVT.

V gene TRBV5-1 combines with J gene TRBJ2-7; 8 nucleotides match TRBD1. CDR1 SGHRS and CDR2 YFSETQ come from the germline V gene. This CDR3 contains 16 residues. J was trimmed by 2 bases and V by 4 bases; bases with no gene match: 11. The CDR3 DNA reads as TGCGCCAGCAGCCTTAGCCGACAGGGGCGGCCCTACGAGCAGTACTTC. Its translation is CASSLSRQGRPYEQYF.

The chain links TRBV18 to TRBJ1-1; 8 bases agree with TRBD1. This CDR3 contains 17 residues. V shed 1 base and J 1 base; nucleotides not matched to a gene: 8. CDR1 is KGHSH and CDR2 is LQKENI in the germline V gene. CDR3 amino acids: CASSPRRPGTGNTEAFF. In nucleotides, the CDR3 is TGTGCCAGCTCACCACGCCGTCCCGGGACAGGGAACACTGAAGCTTTCTTT.

The rearrangement links TRBV6-5 to TRBJ2-7, with 7 bases that match TRBD2. The V and J ends lost 4 bases and 5 bases, in that order; junction bases with no gene match: 8. CDR1 is MNHEY and CDR2 is SVGAGI in the germline V gene. This CDR3 spans 14 amino acids. The chain's CDR3 is CASSFRGRSDEQYF. DNA of the CDR3: TGTGCCAGCAGTTTCCGCGGGAGATCGGACGAGCAGTACTTC.

This chain joins TRBV5-1 and TRBJ1-6; 11 nucleotides align to TRBD1. CDR3 length equals 14 residues. Germline CDR1 and CDR2: SGHRS and YFSETQ. V lost 3 bases and J lost 11; bases outside the gene matches: 4. In DNA, the CDR3 is TGCGCCAGCAGCTCCGGACAGGGGGCAACACCCCTCCACTTT. Its translation: CASSSGQGATPLHF.

The CDR3 is CASKVSSGNTIYF. Here the CDR3 DNA reads TGTGCCAGCAAAGTGAGCTCTGGAAACACCATATATTTT. V is TRBV2 and J is TRBJ1-3; D unresolved. From germline, CDR1 is SNHLY and CDR2 FYNNEI. The CDR3 has 13 amino acids. With 7 bases removed from V and 0 bases from J, the gap between germline ends came to 7 bases.

In this sample, this clone turned up once. This rearrangement joins TRBV11-3 to TRBJ2-3, with D perhaps matching TRBD1 (6 bases). V dropped 0 bases and J dropped 9 bases, with 13 bases sitting between them. CDR3 length equals 14 residues. From germline, CDR1 is SGHNT and CDR2 YENEEA. The CDR3 reads CASSLEGDTTTQYF. CDR3 in DNA: TGTGCCAGCAGCTTAGAGGGGGACACTACAACGCAGTATTTT.